The T cell receptor beta chain under discussion was sequenced for a study of T cells in Graves' hyperthyroidism and ophthalmopathy. The TCR beta CDR3 regions underwent amplification using RNA transcripts as the source. A set of HTBI primers served as the primers for a first-round RT-PCR of the TCR CDR3. TCRdb re-analysed the multiplex PCR reads in MiXCR, keeping a single row per CDR3 protein. The sample consists of some 650,000 distinct CDR3 sequences, 15% to 20% of them appearing once. The CDR3 sequence is 16 residues long. Germline values: CDR1 MNHNS, CDR2 SASEGT. Germline trimming cut 7 bases from V and 4 bases from J; bases unmatched to any gene: 6. Study outcomes and limitations: By a 13 V-J model, ophthalmopathy was set apart from stable hyperthyroidism.

As for this clonotype: Its antigen is not known.

Uncontrolled infection, other autoimmune disease, pregnancy or lactation barred patients from enrollment. The diagnoses drew upon clinical symptoms, serum thyroxine and TRAb, thyroid ultrasound and orbital computed tomography. This sequence joins TRBV6-1 and TRBJ2-1; 14 positions match TRBD2. The TCR originated in a woman aged 40 to 55 with Graves' ophthalmopathy. The sequencing input was blood. The CDR3 protein is CASTTGTSGSYNEQFF. The CDR3 DNA is TGTGCCAGCACTACCGGGACTAGCGGGAGTTACAATGAGCAGTTCTTC.